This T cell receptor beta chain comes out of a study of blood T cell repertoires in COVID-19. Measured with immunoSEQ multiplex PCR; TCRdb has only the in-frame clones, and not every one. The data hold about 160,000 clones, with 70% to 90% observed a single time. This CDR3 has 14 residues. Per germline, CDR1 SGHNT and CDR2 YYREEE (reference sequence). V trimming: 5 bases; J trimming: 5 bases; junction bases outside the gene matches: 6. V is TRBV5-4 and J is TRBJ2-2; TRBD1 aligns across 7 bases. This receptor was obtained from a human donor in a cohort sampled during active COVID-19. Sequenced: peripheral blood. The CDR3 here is CASSYSGGTGELFF. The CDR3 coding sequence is TGTGCCAGCAGTTACTCAGGGGGAACCGGGGAGCTGTTTTTT.